The rows below give T cell receptor beta chains drawn from one sample of a study of beta chain features in type 1 diabetes. Here immunoSEQ multiplex PCR was the method, and the copy in TCRdb shows in-frame clones only, minus some. The sample has about 660,000 clones, more than 12% seen once. The sample consisted of naive CD4+ T cells from blood. Receptors were obtained from a man aged 18-30 years with type 1 diabetes. Each CDR3 is given with its conserved first and last residue. D genes are given only for firm matches. Part of the rows lack a size; the others show once, few, many or a class for expanded clones.

V gene	clone size	J gene	D gene	CDR3 protein	CDR3 DNA
TRBV6-5	.	TRBJ2-1	TRBD2	CASSYLSTSGNEQFF	TGTGCCAGCAGTTACTTGTCGACTAGCGGCAATGAGCAGTTCTTC
TRBV4-1	few	TRBJ2-7	TRBD2	CASSQTTSDGRDEQYF	TGCGCCAGCAGCCAAACGACCTCAGACGGGAGGGACGAGCAGTACTTC
TRBV20-1	.	TRBJ2-7	.	CSARVLYEQYF	TGCAGTGCTAGAGTGCTTTACGAGCAGTACTTC
TRBV29-1	few	TRBJ1-4	.	CSVRTYEKLFF	TGCAGCGTTCGGACATATGAAAAACTGTTTTTT
TRBV14	.	TRBJ1-1	.	CASSQEWGYYEAFF	TGTGCCAGCAGCCAAGAATGGGGGTACTATGAAGCTTTCTTT
TRBV28	.	TRBJ1-4	.	CASSYRGALNEKLFF	TGTGCCAGCAGCTACCGGGGGGCCCTTAATGAAAAACTGTTTTTT
TRBV30	few	TRBJ2-7	.	CAGWEGAGYEQYF	TGTGCCGGTTGGGAGGGGGCAGGGTACGAGCAGTACTTC
TRBV14	.	TRBJ2-3	.	CASSPRTLSTDTQYF	TGTGCCAGCAGCCCCCGGACCCTGAGCACAGATACGCAGTATTTT
TRBV23-1	few	TRBJ2-2	.	CALVCTGELFF	TGCGCACTAGTATGCACCGGGGAGCTGTTTTTT
TRBV7-2	few	TRBJ2-7	.	CASSLEGLVYEQYF	TGTGCCAGCAGCTTAGAAGGGTTGGTGTACGAGCAGTACTTC
TRBV30	few	TRBJ2-1	TRBD2	CAWSMAGGYNEQFF	TGTGCCTGGAGTATGGCGGGAGGTTACAATGAGCAGTTCTTC
TRBV11-2	few	TRBJ2-1	TRBD2	CASSSHSGKIANEQFF	TGTGCCAGCAGCTCCCATAGCGGGAAAATCGCCAATGAGCAGTTCTTC
TRBV7-2	.	TRBJ1-2	.	CASLDSLGNYGYTF	TGTGCCAGTTTAGACAGCCTGGGGAACTATGGCTACACCTTC
TRBV4-3	.	TRBJ2-7	TRBD1	CASSLAGPGTGGSYEQYF	TGCGCCAGCAGCCTGGCTGGGCCCGGGACAGGGGGATCCTACGAGCAGTACTTC
TRBV5-1	few	TRBJ2-7	TRBD1	CASSLGNRGRGGEQYF	TGCGCCAGCAGCTTGGGTAACAGGGGGCGAGGTGGCGAGCAGTACTTC
TRBV7-9	.	TRBJ2-1	.	CASSLGVGAQRFF	TGTGCCAGCAGCTTAGGTGTAGGGGCCCAACGATTCTTC
TRBV15	.	TRBJ2-1	.	CATSRDKAGNSYNEQFF	TGTGCCACCAGCAGAGATAAGGCGGGGAATAGCTACAATGAGCAGTTCTTC
TRBV5-6	.	TRBJ2-3	.	CASSLQGGDTQYF	TGTGCCAGCAGCCTTCAGGGGGGAGATACGCAGTATTTT
TRBV5-4	.	TRBJ2-7	.	CASSLGTSLTYEQYF	TGTGCCAGCAGCTTGGGAACTAGCCTAACCTACGAGCAGTACTTC
TRBV7-9	.	TRBJ2-1	TRBD2	CASRPGLAVIEQFF	TGTGCCAGCAGACCGGGACTAGCGGTTATTGAGCAGTTCTTC
TRBV13	.	TRBJ2-5	.	CASSSGGWETQYF	TGTGCCAGCAGCTCCGGCGGATGGGAGACCCAGTACTTC
TRBV20-1	.	TRBJ1-1	.	CSAGRTPGAFF	TGCAGTGCTGGCAGGACTCCTGGAGCTTTCTTT
TRBV6-6	.	TRBJ1-5	.	CASSALAEPQHF	TGTGCCAGCAGCGCCCTAGCGGAGCCCCAGCATTTT
TRBV7-2	.	TRBJ1-2	.	CASSLSGTYPYGYTF	TGTGCCAGCAGCTTGTCAGGGACTTACCCCTATGGCTACACCTTC
TRBV5-1	.	TRBJ2-3	TRBD1	CASRGTASTDTQYF	TGCGCCAGCAGAGGGACAGCATCCACAGATACGCAGTATTTT
TRBV28	few	TRBJ1-1	.	CASIDSGLFLGAFF	TGTGCCAGCATTGACAGTGGCTTGTTTCTAGGAGCTTTCTTT
TRBV7-2	.	TRBJ2-7	.	CASSLGGAAGLSYEQYF	TGTGCCAGCAGCTTAGGTGGCGCCGCCGGGCTCTCCTACGAGCAGTACTTC
TRBV2	.	TRBJ2-1	.	CASRRSPDAEQFF	TGTGCCAGCAGGAGGAGTCCGGACGCTGAGCAGTTCTTC
TRBV4-2	few	TRBJ1-2	TRBD1	CASSGTGWDYGYTF	TGTGCCAGCAGCGGGACAGGGTGGGACTATGGCTACACCTTC